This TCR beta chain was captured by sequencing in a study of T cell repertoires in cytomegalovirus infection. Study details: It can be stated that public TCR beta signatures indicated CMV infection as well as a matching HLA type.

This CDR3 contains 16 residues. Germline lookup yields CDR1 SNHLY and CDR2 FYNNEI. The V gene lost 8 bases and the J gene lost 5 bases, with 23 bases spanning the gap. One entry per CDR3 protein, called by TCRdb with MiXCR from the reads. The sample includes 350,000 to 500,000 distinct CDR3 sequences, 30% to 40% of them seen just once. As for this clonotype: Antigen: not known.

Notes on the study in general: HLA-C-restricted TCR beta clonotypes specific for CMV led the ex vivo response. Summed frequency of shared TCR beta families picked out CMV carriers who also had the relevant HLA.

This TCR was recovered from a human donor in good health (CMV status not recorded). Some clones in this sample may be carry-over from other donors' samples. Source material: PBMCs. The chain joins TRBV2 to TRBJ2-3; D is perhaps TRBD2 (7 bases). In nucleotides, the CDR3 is TGTGCCAGCGTTGGGAGCTGGGGGGGGGCCGGAGATACGCAGTATTTT. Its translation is CASVGSWGGAGDTQYF.